This T cell receptor beta chain was profiled in a study of low-dose radiotherapy and immunotherapy resistance in tumors. V gave up 5 bases and J gave up 0 bases, with 7 bases separating them. The CDR3 is made up of 12 amino acids. Germline V gives CDR1 SQVTM, CDR2 ANQGSEA. Both TCRalpha and TCRbeta chains were reverse transcribed with V-gene-specific primers. TCR amplification used around 19 PCR cycles, a constant-region primer and a V-primer adapter. In TCRdb, the reads were re-called with MiXCR into one record per CDR3 protein. The sample lists approximately 45,000 distinct CDR3 sequences; less than 30% were seen once. Ten or more counts support this clonotype. The time point was: after trial treatment. The treatment is: LDRT plus nivolumab, ipilimumab, low-dose cyclophosphamide and aspirin (RACIN trial).

The sequence was obtained from a male donor with prostate cancer. The input for sequencing was PBMCs, taken after low-dose radiotherapy plus immunotherapy. The chain is built from TRBV29-1 and TRBJ1-1; D not certain. This CDR3 is CSVPAMNTEAFF. The CDR3 DNA is TGCAGCGTTCCAGCCATGAACACTGAAGCTTTCTTT.